These T cell receptor beta chains were read from a single sample in a study of vaccination and CD4 T cells after COVID-19. These TCRs are of unknown antigen specificity. MiXCR, applied by TCRdb to the PCR reads, yields one record per CDR3 protein. The profile shows around 4,000 distinct CDR3 sequences, roughly three fifths of them singletons. The sequencing input was CD4+ T cells from blood, cultured in vitro. All receptors come from a human donor in good health. The conserved cysteine and the conserved F or W are not part of the CDR3 here. Each record gives: CDR3 protein, V gene, J gene, clone size. The size entry is marked missing in some rows and otherwise reads once, few, many or a size class.

CDR3 protein: SAGGVGNQPQH; V gene: TRBV20-1; J gene: TRBJ1-5; clone size: few
CDR3 protein: SAIGRSSGVNQPQH; V gene: TRBV20-1; J gene: TRBJ1-5; clone size: few
CDR3 protein: ASSLAPITQTDTQY; V gene: TRBV7-2; J gene: TRBJ2-3; clone size: -
CDR3 protein: ASSIGQGDSEAF; V gene: TRBV19; J gene: TRBJ1-1; clone size: few